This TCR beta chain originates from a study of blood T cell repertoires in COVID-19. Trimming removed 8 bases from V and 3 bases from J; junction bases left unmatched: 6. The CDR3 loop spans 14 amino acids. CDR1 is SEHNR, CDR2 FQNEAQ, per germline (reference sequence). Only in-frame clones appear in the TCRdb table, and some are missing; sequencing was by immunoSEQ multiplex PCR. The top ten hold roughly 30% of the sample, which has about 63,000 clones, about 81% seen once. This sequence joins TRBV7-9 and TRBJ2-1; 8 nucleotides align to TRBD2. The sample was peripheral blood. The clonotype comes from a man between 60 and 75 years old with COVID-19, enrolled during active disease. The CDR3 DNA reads TGTGCCAGCTTGGGACTAGTCGGCTACAATGAGCAGTTCTTC. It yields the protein CASLGLVGYNEQFF.